This T cell receptor (beta chain) appears in the sequencing data of a study of CD8+CD57+ T cells in acquired aplastic anemia listed by TCRdb under 2018. The study in broad terms: Extracted DNA from sorted CD4+ and CD8+ cells averaged around 2.9 ug, ranging from roughly 0.19 to 27.4 ug.

Concerning this clonotype itself: Its target antigen remains unknown. No base quality values were provided; no much bigger clone lies one nucleotide off.

The study at large found these results: No significant difference in CD8+ Simpson's diversity was found between patients and healthy controls (P=0.060). Roughly 30 CD8+ CDR3 sequences were found to be shared between patients and controls, but these sequences appeared to be highly expressed in patients and within the immunodominant clones of the patients.

Genomic DNA served as template for TCR beta VDJ combination and CDR3 sequence profiling. TCR repertoire sequencing was run on an Illumina HiSeq 2000. Regarding the original processing steps: Repertoires were assessed using TRBV/TRBJ rearrangement plots, CDR3 size and DJ length profiles, and Simpson's diversity index. The most abundant DNA sequence in the deep sequencing data was taken as the immunodominant clone. CDR3 amino acid sequences were checked for sharing across subjects and were also compared against the VDJdb database and published repertoires. The raw public reads went through TCRdb reprocessing: fastp at Q25, MiXCR clone calling, in-frame beta chains kept. Every distinct CDR3 protein forms one entry, paired with its most common genes and DNA. V and J calls and clone size were set by TCRdb, not the authors. The table for this sample lists 150,000 to 200,000 distinct CDR3 sequences; around 66% of them were counted only once. The ten most abundant clones make up about 45% of the sample.

In the study, sorted CD4+ and CD8+ blood T cells from patients with severe aplastic anemia and from healthy subjects underwent deep sequencing of TCR repertoires. Ficoll-Paque density gradient centrifugation was used to isolate peripheral blood mononuclear cells. Before DNA extraction, CD4+ and CD8+ T cells were sorted by FACS or by magnetic beads. The germline V gene (reference sequence) sets CDR1 to DFQATT and CDR2 to SNEGSKA. V is pared back by 6 bases and J by 3 bases, with 21 bases lying between the germline termini. The CDR3 holds 15 amino acids from the cysteine to the phenylalanine. CDR3 DNA is the only sequence kept; it has 45 bases, read in frame from the first base.

This sequence originates from a human donor with severe aplastic anemia or a healthy control (not recorded which). The chain was built from TRBV20-1 and TRBJ2-7; the D gene may be TRBD1 or TRBD2, since each aligns over 6 bases. The material sequenced was sorted CD4+, CD8+, or CD8+CD57+ T cells (not recorded which) from PBMCs. The nucleotide sequence reads TGCAGTGCAATCGAGGGAGGACAGTCGGGCTACGAGCAGTACTTC. This encodes CSAIEGGQSGYEQYF.